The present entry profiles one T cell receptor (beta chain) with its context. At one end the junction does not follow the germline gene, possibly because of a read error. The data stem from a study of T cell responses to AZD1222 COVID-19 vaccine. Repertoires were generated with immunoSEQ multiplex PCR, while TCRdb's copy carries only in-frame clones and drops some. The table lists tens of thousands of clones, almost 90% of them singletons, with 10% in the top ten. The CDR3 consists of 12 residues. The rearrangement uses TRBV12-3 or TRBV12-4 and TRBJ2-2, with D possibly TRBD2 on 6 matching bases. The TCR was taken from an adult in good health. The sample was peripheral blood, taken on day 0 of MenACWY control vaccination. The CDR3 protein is CASSLATGELFF. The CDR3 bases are TGTGCCAGCAGTCTAGCGACCGGGGAGCTGTTTTTT.